This T cell receptor (beta chain) was retrieved from a study of identifying expanded T cells in peripheral blood. Regarding the study as a whole: Variance in clone template counts between roughly two-week samples significantly increased with total template count across all healthy donors.

During the collection period, no donor immune events like infections were recorded. Generated by immunoSEQ multiplex PCR, the TCRdb table keeps only in-frame clones and is missing some. The table records tens of thousands of clones, approximately 81% of them present only once. Details on this clone: Its matching antigen is unknown.

There are 17 residues in the CDR3. Trimming cost V 1 base and J 6 bases; bases outside gene matches: 10. The V gene's germline CDR1 is SGHTA and CDR2 FQGNSA. This clonotype originated in a person aged 18 to 70 in good health. The chain employs TRBV7-2 and TRBJ2-2, with 8 bases identical to TRBD1. Sequenced input: blood. This CDR3 is CASSLVGQGGLPGELFF. The CDR3 nucleotides are TGTGCCAGCAGCTTAGTTGGACAGGGAGGTCTACCCGGGGAGCTGTTTTTT.